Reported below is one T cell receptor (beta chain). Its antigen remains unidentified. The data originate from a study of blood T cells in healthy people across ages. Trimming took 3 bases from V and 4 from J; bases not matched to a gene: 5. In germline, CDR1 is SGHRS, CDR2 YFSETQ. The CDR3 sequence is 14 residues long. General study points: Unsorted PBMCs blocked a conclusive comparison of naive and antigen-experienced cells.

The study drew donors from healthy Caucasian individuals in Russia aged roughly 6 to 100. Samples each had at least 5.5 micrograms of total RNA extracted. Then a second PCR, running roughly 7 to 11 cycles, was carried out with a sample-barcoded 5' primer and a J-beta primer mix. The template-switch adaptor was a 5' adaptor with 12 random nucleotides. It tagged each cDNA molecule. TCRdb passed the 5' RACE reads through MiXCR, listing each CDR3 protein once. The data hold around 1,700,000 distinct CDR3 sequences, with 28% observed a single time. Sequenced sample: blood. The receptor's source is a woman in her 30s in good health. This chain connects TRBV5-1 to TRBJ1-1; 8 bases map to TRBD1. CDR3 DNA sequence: TGCGCCAGCAGCTCCCTACAGGGGGGCACTGAAGCTTTCTTT. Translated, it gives CASSSLQGGTEAFF.